What follows are 10 T cell receptor beta chains derived from one specimen sequenced in a study of cytomegalovirus exposure and HLA in healthy donors (dated by TCRdb to 2017 to 2019). Library preparation was by the immunoSEQ multiplex PCR assay. The multiplex PCR relied on a mix of 60 forward primers for TCR Vbeta segments and 13 reverse primers for TCR Jbeta segments. TCRdb holds this immuneACCESS table with in-frame rearrangements only. Some clones are missing; in checked studies, unresolved V genes explain under half, and the rest has no known cause. The sample contains about 200,000 clones, approximately 12% of them found a single time. Jointly, the top ten make up more than 7% of the sample. Sequenced sample: PBMCs. All receptors come from a man aged 50 to 60 in good health and CMV-seropositive.

V is TRBV4-1 and J is TRBJ1-2; D is unresolved. The germline V gene has CDR1 MGHRA and CDR2 YSYEKL. Trimming stripped 1 base from V and 5 bases from J, with 8 bases between. This CDR3 contains 13 residues. CDR3 in DNA: TGCGCCAGCAGCCAAGTACCTGAGTATGGCTACACCTTC. This sequence encodes CASSQVPEYGYTF.

This clone was detected a few times. The chain is built from TRBV29-1 and TRBJ1-5; 7 bases are a match to TRBD1. The ends lost 6 bases at V and 7 bases at J; junction bases unmatched: 9. Per the germline V gene, CDR1 is SQVTM and CDR2 is ANQGSEA. This CDR3 has 13 residues. The DNA for the CDR3 is TGCAGCGTCGGGGACAGTTGGGGGCAGCCCCAGCATTTT. This sequence encodes CSVGDSWGQPQHF.

This clone was picked up a small number of times. This chain connects TRBV7-9 to TRBJ2-5; D perhaps matches TRBD1 (5 bases). Germline V CDR1 and CDR2: SEHNR, FQNEAQ (reference sequence). V lost 4 bases and J 0 bases, leaving 9 bases between the germline ends. CDR3 length equals 14 residues. In nucleotides, the CDR3 is TGTGCCAGCAGCTCCCTGGACAACCAAGAGACCCAGTACTTC. It yields the protein CASSSLDNQETQYF.

The chain has TRBV5-1 and TRBJ2-1; 12 nucleotides line up with TRBD2. Germline V gene sequence: CDR1 SGHRS, CDR2 YFSETQ. This CDR3 has 14 residues. J was trimmed by 7 bases and V by 1 base; bases with no gene match: 0. The CDR3 is CASSLTSGGNEQFF. The CDR3 nucleotides read TGCGCCAGCAGCTTGACTAGCGGGGGGAATGAGCAGTTCTTC.

This clone was found a few times. The V and J genes are TRBV5-1 and TRBJ2-4; 7 nucleotides agree with TRBD2. From germline, CDR1 is SGHRS and CDR2 YFSETQ. This CDR3 spans 15 amino acids. Trimming cost V 4 bases and J 1 base; bases outside gene matches: 5. The CDR3 protein is CASSPGEGAKNIQYF. CDR3 nucleotide sequence: TGCGCCAGCAGCCCGGGGGAGGGGGCCAAAAACATTCAGTACTTC. Using reference TRBV5-1 and TRBJ2-4 for the parts outside the CDR3, the full variable domain is KAGVTQTPRYLIKTRGQQVTLSCSPISGHRSVSWYQQTPGQGLQFLFEYFSETQRNKGNFPGRFSGRQFSNSRSEMNVSTLELGDSALYLCASSPGEGAKNIQYFGAGTRLSVL.

In its sample, this clone was seen a few times. This chain uses TRBV9 with TRBJ2-2; D is unclear. CDR1 SGDLS and CDR2 YYNGEE come from the germline V gene. V was shortened by 3 bases and J by 0 bases, with 12 bases between the two germline ends. The CDR3 length is 16 residues. DNA for the CDR3: TGTGCCAGCAGCGGAGAGAGTAAATCGAACACCGGGGAGCTGTTTTTT. Translation: CASSGESKSNTGELFF.

The rearrangement joins TRBV7-7 to TRBJ2-7; the match to TRBD1 covers 9 bases. CDR3 length equals 13 residues. The trim removed 3 bases at V and 6 bases at J, leaving 3 bases unmatched. Germline-derived CDR1 and CDR2 are SSHAT and FNYEAQ (reference sequence). The CDR3 bases are TGTGCCAGCAGCTTGGACAGGGGAAGCGAGCAGTACGTC. It is translated as CASSLDRGSEQYV.

In this sample, this clone turned up a few times. The rearrangement uses TRBV5-4 and TRBJ1-6; D is unresolved. The V end lost 4 bases, the J end lost 5 bases, and 16 bases lay between the germline ends. Germline values: CDR1 SGHNT, CDR2 YYREEE (reference sequence). The CDR3 runs to 16 residues. This CDR3 is CASSRSPLLDNSPLHF. CDR3 bases: TGTGCCAGCAGCCGTTCTCCCCTTCTCGATAATTCACCCCTCCACTTT.

This clone was counted a few times. The chain links TRBV5-1 to TRBJ2-5; 7 bases are a match to TRBD1. Germline V gives CDR1 SGHRS, CDR2 YFSETQ. The ends lost 0 bases at V and 4 bases at J; junction bases unmatched: 3. The CDR3 is 14 residues long. The chain's CDR3 is CASSLDRGLETQYF. The DNA of the CDR3 is TGCGCCAGCAGCTTGGACAGGGGTTTAGAGACCCAGTACTTC.

CDR3 nucleotide sequence: TGCGCCAGCAGCCAAGATTCAGGCAATCAGCCCCAGCATTTT. Translating it yields CASSQDSGNQPQHF. The chain is built from TRBV4-1 and TRBJ1-5; no definite D call. This CDR3 has 14 amino acids. Trimming shortened V by 0 bases and J by 2 bases, and 5 bases separated the two germline ends. Germline assignment: CDR1 MGHRA and CDR2 YSYEKL.